The rows below give T cell receptor beta chains drawn from one sample of a study of beta chain features in type 1 diabetes. TCRdb's table, derived via immunoSEQ multiplex PCR, lists solely in-frame clones and lacks some. The sample records about 340,000 clones, around 9% being singletons. Specimen: central memory CD4+ T cells from blood. Receptors were obtained from a man younger than 40 with type 1 diabetes. Each CDR3 is given with its conserved first and last residue. Where a row states a size, it is once, few, many or the class of an expanded clone; other rows omit it.

few,TRBV6-6,CASRTGSNTEAFF
few,TRBV19,CASSTTRNQPQHF
-,TRBV10-3,CASKGGTEAFF
few,TRBV6-6,CASRSQENSPLHF
few,TRBV2,CASSGQGRVETQYF
-,TRBV6-6,CASRDGQGSTDTQYF
few,TRBV11-3,CASSLVGSPTEAFF
-,TRBV2,CASSEQDTQYF
few,TRBV7-2,CASSRVPGGYNEQFF
few,TRBV5-1,CASSSGNRDRVNEAFF
many,TRBV18,CASSSQSTDTQYF
few,TRBV7-2,CASSFTGYFSSGANVLTF
few,TRBV30,CAWAAQPHQPQHF
few,TRBV10-3,CAVQIEMNTEAFF
-,TRBV7-9,CASSLVGQQFF
many,TRBV7-2,CASSLVGGQDTQYF
few,TRBV2,CASNLDAHNEQFF
few,TRBV11-3,CASSSDRRALFF
few,TRBV10-3,CAISNGQVPFSQEQYF
few,TRBV5-4,CASSPDSHYGYTF
once,TRBV7-2,CASSLTGTGPHEQYF
few,TRBV7-2,CASSLSGYNEQFF
few,TRBV9,CASSVSVVTGELFF
many,TRBV2,CASSDRGGLALHF
many,TRBV20-1,CKAAGDEKLFF
-,TRBV5-1,CASSLGQNTGELFF
-,TRBV7-9,CASSLVRALSGNTIYF
-,TRBV13,CASSLDNSPLHF
-,TRBV30,CAWSKGPGNNEKLFF
few,TRBV13,CASSLGPPDRAYGYTF
-,TRBV7-2,CASKQAHSSYEQYF
-,TRBV7-2,CASSFYLSSYEQYF
-,TRBV6-6,CASRRTGEEPQHF
-,TRBV5-1,CASSLGASGGVNADTQYF
many,TRBV28,CASSSPTGGNEKLFF
-,TRBV6-5,CASSYSSGGSYNEQFF
few,TRBV7-2,CASSLGQGRRNEQFF
-,TRBV2,CASSENYGMGEKLFF
few,TRBV20-1,CSATAYEQYF
-,TRBV14,CASSQGSGGWVYGYTF
few,TRBV4-2,CASSQDWVRGELFF
few,TRBV7-6,CASSLSMGTDTQYF